The 10 T cell receptor beta chains in this list originate from one sample, sequenced in a study of CD8 T cells in Susac syndrome. When the RNA was reverse transcribed, random hexamers were used with an input of about 0.45 to 1 ug. MiXCR, applied by TCRdb to the immunoSEQ multiplex PCR reads, yields one record per CDR3 protein. The table lists some 150,000 distinct CDR3 sequences, 94% of them singletons, with 0.25% to 0.3% in the top ten. The sample comprised CD8+ T cells from PBMCs. These receptors came from a human donor in good health.

The chain is built from TRBV29-1 and TRBJ2-7, with 7 bases fitting TRBD1. The CDR3 runs 13 residues. Germline CDR1 and CDR2: SQVTM and ANQGSEA. The V segment lost 4 bases and the J segment 4 bases; nucleotides outside the gene matches: 7. The CDR3 bases are TGCAGCGTTGTTATAGGGGGCTTGTACGAGCAGTACTTC. Amino acids: CSVVIGGLYEQYF.

This rearrangement joins TRBV29-1 to TRBJ1-2, with D possibly matching TRBD1 (5 bases). CDR1 and CDR2 from the germline V gene are SQVTM and ANQGSEA. This CDR3 is 11 amino acids long. Trimming left V 4 bases short and J 7 bases short, with 10 bases between. CDR3 sequence: CSVVSGGGYTF. CDR3 in DNA: TGCAGCGTTGTTTCGGGGGGTGGCTACACCTTC.

This chain joins TRBV27 and TRBJ2-2; no clear D gene. Germline lookup yields CDR1 MNHEY and CDR2 SMNVEV (reference sequence). The CDR3 loop spans 14 amino acids. V was clipped by 0 bases and J by 4 bases, with 6 bases between them. The CDR3 region is CASSLSVATGELFF. In nucleotides, the CDR3 is TGTGCCAGCAGTTTATCGGTCGCCACCGGGGAGCTGTTTTTT.

The sample holds one count of this clonotype. CDR3 residues: CAWSVVTWWGNQPQHF. CDR3 sequence (DNA): TGTGCCTGGAGTGTAGTAACGTGGTGGGGGAATCAGCCCCAGCATTTT. V is TRBV30 and J is TRBJ1-5; a possible D gene is TRBD1 (5 bases). The CDR3 sequence is 16 residues long. V lost 0 bases to trimming and J lost 4 bases, with 16 bases between them. The V gene's germline CDR1 is GTSNPN and CDR2 SVGIG (reference sequence).

CDR3 residues: CASSQAPWADTGELFF. The DNA for the CDR3 is TGTGCCAGCAGCCAAGCCCCGTGGGCCGACACCGGGGAGCTGTTTTTT. The V and J genes are TRBV3-1 and TRBJ2-2; D call uncertain. The V and J ends lost 1 base and 3 bases respectively, with 12 bases between them. The CDR3 extends over 16 amino acids. Germline V gives CDR1 LGHDT, CDR2 YNNKEL (reference sequence).

This sequence joins TRBV12-3 or TRBV12-4 and TRBJ2-5; D might be TRBD1 or TRBD2, each matching 5 bases. Trimming removed 11 bases from V and 7 bases from J, with 11 bases in between. CDR3 length: 10 residues. The CDR3, as DNA: TGTGCCTCAGCTGGGGGGACCCAGTACTTC. Translation: CASAGGTQYF.

The chain carries TRBV27 and TRBJ1-5, with D hard to call. The length of the CDR3 is 14 residues. Germline V gene lookup returns CDR1 MNHEY and CDR2 SMNVEV (reference sequence). Trimming removed 5 bases at V and 5 bases at J, with 13 bases between. CDR3: CASSPGRAYQPQHF. The DNA for the CDR3 is TGTGCCAGCAGTCCGGGTCGGGCCTATCAGCCCCAGCATTTT.

This clonotype has only one observation. V gene TRBV6-5 combines with J gene TRBJ2-7; D is unclear. Germline assignment: CDR1 MNHEY and CDR2 SVGAGI. Deletions cut 2 bases from V and 3 bases from J, with 5 bases between. This CDR3 region has 12 residues. The CDR3 loop is CASSYVNYEQYF. Here the CDR3 DNA reads TGTGCCAGCAGTTACGTGAACTACGAGCAGTACTTC.

The chain carries TRBV7-2 and TRBJ1-2, with D unclear. In germline, CDR1 is SGHTA, CDR2 FQGNSA. There are 14 residues in the CDR3. Trimming removed 3 bases from V and 3 bases from J, with 11 bases in between. In nucleotides, the CDR3 is TGTGCCAGCAGCTTTTGGAACCTAGACTATGGCTACACCTTC. Translating it yields CASSFWNLDYGYTF. The variable domain in full, completed from reference TRBV7-2 and TRBJ1-2, reads GAGVSQSPSNKVTEKGKDVELRCDPISGHTALYWYRQSLGQGLEFLIYFQGNSAPDKSGLPSDRFSAERTGGSVSTLTIQRTQQEDSAVYLCASSFWNLDYGYTFGSGTRLTVV.

The chain carries TRBV28 and TRBJ2-7; D uncertain. The CDR3 is made up of 14 amino acids. Germline lookup yields CDR1 MDHEN and CDR2 SYDVKM. V was pared by 0 bases and J by 5 bases, with 11 bases between. The CDR3 region is CASSLWTDRDEQYF. CDR3 DNA: TGTGCCAGCAGTTTATGGACCGACCGGGACGAGCAGTACTTC.